A single sample is the source of the 2 T cell receptor beta chains below, sequenced in a study of T cells after yellow fever vaccination. TCRdb called the 5' RACE reads again in MiXCR, with one record for every CDR3 protein. Of fewer than 85,000 distinct CDR3 sequences in the sample, approximately 8% are singletons; the top ten hold around 38%. The starting material was CD8+ T cells sorted from PBMCs, obtained on the day of the yellow fever booster vaccination. The receptor set was obtained from a man aged 30-40 years who received the YFV17D yellow fever vaccine.

This clonotype was recorded a few times. The rearrangement uses TRBV13 and TRBJ2-7; 8 bases match TRBD1. The germline V gene has CDR1 PRHDT and CDR2 FYEKMQ (reference sequence). This CDR3 spans 12 amino acids. The J segment lost 9 bases and the V segment lost 4 bases, leaving 5 bases of the junction unmatched. CDR3 residues: CASSSPGGTQYF. CDR3 coding DNA: TGTGCCAGCAGCTCCCCAGGGGGCACGCAGTACTTC.

This clonotype has ten or more counts. The J gene is TRBJ2-3, the V gene TRBV6-5; 8 bases align to TRBD1. The CDR3 sequence is 11 residues long. With V trimmed by 7 bases and J by 6 bases, 0 bases remained unmatched. Germline-derived CDR1 and CDR2 are MNHEY and SVGAGI. The CDR3 DNA reads TGTGCCAGCAACAGGGGGGATACGCAGTATTTT. Translating gives CASNRGDTQYF.